The sample holds one count of the clone carrying this TCR beta chain. The antigen is undetermined. The data are from a study of cytomegalovirus exposure and HLA in healthy donors. 13 Jbeta primers and 60 Vbeta primers were used for the PCR. Original methodology: Later reanalysis found around 74 million unique TCR beta chains, 10 million to 12 million of them shared. TCRdb's table, derived via immunoSEQ multiplex PCR, lists solely in-frame clones and lacks some. Clone size and the V and J calls come from that table; the DNA yielded D and trimming. The repertoire holds about 140,000 clones, with 76% as singletons. V shed 3 bases, J shed 4 bases, and the junction held 0 bases outside the gene matches. Germline CDR1 reads SGHVS; CDR2 reads FNYEAQ. The CDR3 is 13 amino acids. Overall study results and limits: With DRB1 most and HLA-C fewest, TCR association rates differed between HLA loci in a later analysis. In the analysis, some V segments, TRBV6-2 and TRBV6-3 included, were excluded as indistinguishable. It was reported that TCR beta sequences correctly inferred the HLA-A and HLA-B alleles for most subjects.

The sequencing sample was made of PBMCs. This sequence joins TRBV7-6 and TRBJ2-1; 7 bases agree with TRBD1. This TCR came from a male donor in good health and CMV-seronegative. The CDR3 sequence: CASSLTGYNEQFF. The CDR3 region has the DNA TGTGCCAGCAGCTTGACAGGGTACAATGAGCAGTTCTTC.